The 6 T cell receptor beta chains below were found in one sample sequenced in a study of T cell clonotyping in hematopoietic cell transplantation. Data came from immunoSEQ multiplex PCR; TCRdb stores just in-frame clones and leaves some out. The data hold approximately 44,000 clones, with approximately 94% observed a single time. Sequenced input: peripheral blood mononuclear cells. The receptors here all came from a woman in her forties or fifties in good health. Some clones in this sample may be carry-over from other donors' samples.

The chain links TRBV5-1 to TRBJ1-2; 7 bases fit TRBD1. The germline gives CDR1 SGHRS, CDR2 YFSETQ. CDR3 length equals 11 residues. The junction had 3 bases not matched to a gene; V was cut back by 3 bases and J by 10 bases. The CDR3, as DNA: TGCGCCAGCAGCTCACAGGGGCCCTACACCTTC. Encoded protein: CASSSQGPYTF.

The chain uses TRBV5-6 and TRBJ1-2; tentative D call: TRBD1 (5 bases). Germline V gene data show CDR1 as SGHDT and CDR2 as YYEEEE. The CDR3 consists of 14 residues. The V gene lost 5 bases and the J gene lost 4 bases, with 15 bases spanning the gap. The CDR3 sequence: CASREGSSGYGYTF. For the CDR3, the DNA is TGTGCCAGCAGGGAGGGGTCGTCCGGCTATGGCTACACCTTC.

The chain is built from TRBV7-9 and TRBJ2-1, with 7 bases matching TRBD1. V was clipped by 6 bases and J by 5 bases; unmatched bases: 13. CDR1 and CDR2 (germline): SEHNR, FQNEAQ (reference sequence). The CDR3 is 16 amino acids. CDR3: CASSSVKTGNHNEQFF. CDR3 sequence (DNA): TGTGCCAGCAGTTCCGTCAAGACAGGGAATCACAATGAGCAGTTCTTC. The full variable domain, completed using reference TRBV7-9 and TRBJ2-1, is DTGVSQNPRHKITKRGQNVTFRCDPISEHNRLYWYRQTLGQGPEFLTYFQNEAQLEKSRLLSDRFSAERPKGSFSTLEIQRTEQGDSAMYLCASSSVKTGNHNEQFFGPGTRLTVL.

The CDR3 DNA reads as TGTGCCAGCAGCTACAGGGGAGGCTACGAGCAGTACTTC. Translated, it gives CASSYRGGYEQYF. V gene TRBV14 combines with J gene TRBJ2-7; weak D call: TRBD1 (7 bases). V was trimmed by 5 bases and J by 3 bases, leaving 11 bases between them. CDR1 is SGHDN and CDR2 is FVKESK in the germline V gene. The CDR3 has 13 amino acids.

The chain carries TRBV7-2 and TRBJ2-3; 8 nucleotides align to TRBD2. V lost 1 base to trimming and J lost 3 bases; unmatched junction nucleotides: 0. Germline V gives CDR1 SGHTA, CDR2 FQGNSA. CDR3 length: 14 residues. CDR3 sequence reads: CASSLERGTDTQYF. CDR3 DNA sequence: TGTGCCAGCAGCTTAGAGCGGGGGACAGATACGCAGTATTTT. Variable domain in full (rest from reference TRBV7-2 and TRBJ2-3): GAGVSQSPSNKVTEKGKDVELRCDPISGHTALYWYRQSLGQGLEFLIYFQGNSAPDKSGLPSDRFSAERTGGSVSTLTIQRTQQEDSAVYLCASSLERGTDTQYFGPGTRLTVL.

The gene calls are TRBV6-5 and TRBJ2-7, with no clear D. CDR1 and CDR2 (germline): MNHEY, SVGAGI. The V and J ends lost 0 bases and 2 bases respectively, with 14 bases between them. There are 16 residues in the CDR3. The CDR3: CASSYSFALNAYEQYF. CDR3 sequence (DNA): TGTGCCAGCAGTTACTCGTTTGCACTGAACGCCTACGAGCAGTACTTC.